Listed here are 17 T cell receptor beta chains from one sample, sequenced in a study of blood T cell repertoires in COVID-19. The repertoire was sequenced with immunoSEQ multiplex PCR; TCRdb's copy has only in-frame clones and lacks some. The sample includes a few hundred thousand clones, 88% of them seen just once. The sequencing sample was made of peripheral blood. These TCRs come from a woman between 45 and 65 years old with COVID-19, enrolled during active disease.

The chain couples TRBV29-1 to TRBJ1-1; D gene uncertain. The CDR3 loop spans 13 amino acids. Germline V gene data show CDR1 as SQVTM and CDR2 as ANQGSEA. Trimming shortened V by 7 bases and J by 4 bases, and 16 bases separated the two germline ends. The CDR3 spells CSGRETRGTEAFF. As DNA, the CDR3 is TGCAGCGGTAGGGAAACTAGAGGCACTGAAGCTTTCTTT.

Only a few counts were recorded for this clone. The V and J genes are TRBV9 and TRBJ2-1, with TRBD2 matching 7 bases. There are 15 residues in the CDR3. Germline V CDR1 and CDR2: SGDLS, YYNGEE. With V trimmed by 5 bases and J by 3 bases, 8 bases remained unmatched. The CDR3 loop is CASSKGTTNYNEQFF. DNA of the CDR3: TGTGCCAGCAGTAAAGGGACTACTAACTACAATGAGCAGTTCTTC.

The CDR3 sequence is CASIRTSGNTGELFF. The DNA of the CDR3 is TGTGCCAGCATACGGACTAGCGGAAACACCGGGGAGCTGTTTTTT. The rearrangement joins TRBV11-2 to TRBJ2-2, with 10 bases identical to TRBD2. J was trimmed by 2 bases and V by 7 bases; bases with no gene match: 4. This CDR3 is 15 amino acids long. Germline loops: CDR1 SGHAT, CDR2 FQNNGV.

The chain joins TRBV28 to TRBJ1-5; D perhaps matches TRBD1 (5 bases). Trimming removed 7 bases at V and 7 bases at J, with 14 bases between. In germline, CDR1 is MDHEN, CDR2 SYDVKM. There are 13 residues in the CDR3. The CDR3 sequence is CASNGGIRQPQHF. CDR3 nucleotides: TGTGCCAGCAATGGGGGGATCAGGCAGCCCCAGCATTTT.

The chain carries TRBV3-1 (or the pseudogene TRBV3-2) and TRBJ2-3; 11 bases map to TRBD2. The germline CDR1 and CDR2 sequences are LGHDT and YNNKEL (reference sequence). The CDR3 spans 15 residues. The junction had 2 bases not matched to a gene; V was cut back by 3 bases and J by 3 bases. DNA for the CDR3: TGTGCCAGCAGCCAGAGGACTAGCGGGACAGATACGCAGTATTTT. Translating gives CASSQRTSGTDTQYF.

This clone was recorded once. The chain uses TRBV5-1 and TRBJ2-2; D is perhaps TRBD1 (6 bases). Germline V CDR1 and CDR2: SGHRS, YFSETQ. V was pared by 4 bases and J by 6 bases, with 13 bases between. The CDR3 contains 14 residues. CDR3 nucleotide sequence: TGCGCCAGCAGCGTGGGGGCGACGGCCGGGGAGCTGTTTTTT. Its translation: CASSVGATAGELFF.

The chain carries TRBV6-5 and TRBJ2-1, with 8 bases matching TRBD1. This CDR3 contains 14 residues. J was trimmed by 7 bases and V by 4 bases; bases with no gene match: 6. Germline V gene data show CDR1 as MNHEY and CDR2 as SVGAGI. CDR3: CASSSQGAGNEQFF. The DNA of the CDR3 is TGTGCCAGCAGTTCTCAGGGGGCGGGGAATGAGCAGTTCTTC.

The chain combines TRBV30 with TRBJ1-3; no definite D call. Trimming removed 2 bases from V and 0 bases from J, with 8 bases in between. The CDR3 runs 14 residues. Germline lookup yields CDR1 GTSNPN and CDR2 SVGIG (reference sequence). CDR3 amino acids: CAWSPGLSGNTIYF. CDR3 DNA: TGTGCCTGGAGTCCGGGTCTCTCTGGAAACACCATATATTTT.

This sequence joins TRBV5-4 and TRBJ2-7; 14 bases agree with TRBD2. Germline CDR1 is SGHNT and CDR2 is YYREEE (reference sequence). V lost 3 bases, J lost 5 bases, and 10 bases stayed unmatched. CDR3 length: 17 amino acids. The CDR3 loop reads CASSSLGLAGGVNEQYF. For the CDR3, the DNA is TGTGCCAGCAGCTCCCTCGGACTAGCGGGGGGCGTTAACGAGCAGTACTTC.

This sequence joins TRBV5-1 and TRBJ1-2, with unresolved D. The CDR3 loop spans 17 amino acids. Germline V gene lookup returns CDR1 SGHRS and CDR2 YFSETQ. The V end lost 0 bases, the J end lost 2 bases, and 17 bases lay between the germline ends. CDR3 protein: CASSLEVERRGNYGYTF. The CDR3 nucleotides read TGCGCCAGCAGCTTGGAAGTGGAAAGGCGCGGCAACTATGGCTACACCTTC.

CDR3 sequence: CASSEGGTPTDTQYF. The DNA of the CDR3 is TGTGCCAGCAGTGAGGGCGGGACCCCCACAGATACGCAGTATTTT. This rearrangement joins TRBV6-4 to TRBJ2-3; D is perhaps TRBD2 (6 bases). Germline V gives CDR1 MRHNA, CDR2 SNTAGT. The V end lost 3 bases, the J end lost 2 bases, and 12 bases lay between the germline ends. CDR3 length equals 15 residues.

The chain couples TRBV19 to TRBJ2-7; TRBD1 matches 11 bases. This CDR3 contains 15 residues. The V segment lost 4 bases and the J segment 0 bases; nucleotides outside the gene matches: 2. Germline V CDR1 and CDR2: LNHDA, SQIVND (reference sequence). CDR3 DNA: TGTGCCAGTAGTAAAGGGACAGGGGGCTCCTACGAGCAGTACTTC. Translation gives CASSKGTGGSYEQYF. The entire variable domain, with the rest obtained from reference TRBV19 and TRBJ2-7, is as follows: DGGITQSPKYLFRKEGQNVTLSCEQNLNHDAMYWYRQDPGQGLRLIYYSQIVNDFQKGDIAEGYSVSREKKESFPLTVTSAQKNPTAFYLCASSKGTGGSYEQYFGPGTRLTVT.

The chain joins TRBV5-4 to TRBJ2-7; D gene uncertain. The V end was cut by 3 bases, the J end by 4 bases, with 11 bases between. From germline, CDR1 is SGHNT and CDR2 YYREEE (reference sequence). This CDR3 region has 13 residues. The CDR3 DNA sequence: TGTGCCAGCAGCTCGTACGGAGTTTACGAGCAGTACTTC. Translation: CASSSYGVYEQYF.

Points on this clone: This probably arose from a read error, given a far larger clone one base away. The chain combines TRBV3-1 (or the pseudogene TRBV3-2) with TRBJ1-3; 7 positions agree with TRBD1. Germline V lookup: CDR1 LGHDT, CDR2 YNNKEL (reference sequence). The CDR3 runs to 15 residues. Trimming took 0 bases from V and 2 from J; bases not matched to a gene: 1. The CDR3 reads CASSQDDRAGNTIYF. The CDR3 DNA follows: TGTGCCAGCAGCCAAGACGACAGGGCTGGAAACACCATATATTTT.

As regards this clone: The sample contains more than one DNA sequence encoding this CDR3. The chain employs TRBV5-1 and TRBJ1-1; tentative D call: TRBD1 (5 bases). The CDR3 runs 14 residues. Germline-derived CDR1 and CDR2 are SGHRS and YFSETQ. The V and J ends lost 4 bases and 1 base respectively, with 11 bases between them. The chain's CDR3 is CASSLTGGNTEAFF. DNA for the CDR3: TGCGCCAGCAGCCTAACGGGGGGGAACACTGAAGCTTTCTTT.

The V call is TRBV6-5, the J call TRBJ2-3, with TRBD2 as a possible D gene (5 bases). The CDR3 totals 14 residues. Trimming took off 2 bases at V and 4 bases at J, with 10 bases between the two ends. Per the germline V gene, CDR1 is MNHEY and CDR2 is SVGAGI. The CDR3 DNA is TGTGCCAGCAGTTACACGTCGGAGGCAGATACGCAGTATTTT. This sequence encodes CASSYTSEADTQYF.

The chain links TRBV12-2 to TRBJ1-2; the tabulated D call, TRBD1, remains unverified against the DNA. TRBV12-2 counts as a pseudogene. This CDR3 has 13 residues. The CDR3 loop is CASRRNRAGGYTF. As DNA, the CDR3 is TGTGCAAGTCGCAGAAACAGGGCAGGAGGCTACACCTTC.